This TCR beta chain was captured by sequencing in a study of blood T cells in healthy people across ages. Findings and limits, study-wide: Diversity of TCR beta per million T cells declined in a roughly linear way with age.

This clonotype was detected only a few times. What it binds is not known. A minimum of 6 micrograms of total RNA was extracted per sample. CDR1 and CDR2 (germline): SGDLS, YYNGEE. CDR3 size: 16 residues. The J segment lost 1 base and the V segment lost 4 bases, leaving 9 bases of the junction unmatched. Alongside a J-beta primer mix, a sample-barcoded 5' primer served in a second PCR lasting about 7 to 11 cycles. TCRdb itself ran the 5' RACE reads through MiXCR, one entry per CDR3 protein. The sample shows some 1,000,000 distinct CDR3 sequences, less than 25% of them seen only once. Separately, the same data were catalogued under a study of T cells of mothers and their children.

The sequenced sample consisted of blood. The clonotype originates from a girl aged 2 to 9 in good health. The chain uses TRBV9 and TRBJ1-2, with 8 bases lining up with TRBD1. Written as DNA, the CDR3 is TGTGCCAGCAGCACAACGGGACAGGCTGATAACTATGGCTACACCTTC. It specifies CASSTTGQADNYGYTF.